These 20 T cell receptor beta chains share one sample of origin, sequenced in a study of blood T cell repertoires in COVID-19. TCRdb's copy holds only in-frame clones and misses some; the assay was immunoSEQ multiplex PCR. The sample has about 99,000 clones; 89% are singletons. Sequenced input: peripheral blood. The receptors originated from a woman aged 55-69 years with acute or convalescent COVID-19.

The rearrangement joins TRBV10-3 to TRBJ2-5; TRBD1 matches at 8 bases. Trimming at V came to 10 bases and at J to 2 bases, leaving 3 bases not matched to a gene. The CDR3 consists of 12 residues. Germline V gene data show CDR1 as ENHRY and CDR2 as SYGVKD. In nucleotides, the CDR3 is TGTGCCACCACAGGGGGGCAAGAGACCCAGTACTTC. The encoded protein is CATTGGQETQYF.

The rearrangement links TRBV5-4 to TRBJ2-1; possibly TRBD1 for D (5 bases). The CDR3 is made up of 12 amino acids. The germline CDR1 and CDR2 sequences are SGHNT and YYREEE (reference sequence). The germline V and J ends were trimmed by 2 bases and 9 bases, with 9 bases remaining between them. Written as DNA, the CDR3 is TGTGCCAGCAGCTTAAGGGGTACTGAGCAGTTCTTC. It yields the protein CASSLRGTEQFF.

V gene TRBV18 combines with J gene TRBJ1-1; D uncertain. Germline CDR1 reads KGHSH; CDR2 reads LQKENI. This CDR3 is built from 14 residues. Trimming removed 3 bases at V and 5 bases at J, with 13 bases between. This chain's CDR3 is CASSPEGGRTEAFF. The CDR3 coding sequence is TGTGCCAGCTCACCCGAGGGCGGACGAACTGAAGCTTTCTTT.

V gene TRBV9 combines with J gene TRBJ1-2; D remains ambiguous. V was pared by 0 bases and J by 5 bases, with 8 bases between. CDR1 is SGDLS, CDR2 YYNGEE, per germline. The CDR3 runs to 13 residues. In nucleotides, the CDR3 is TGTGCCAGCAGCGTAGGAGGCCATTATGGCTACACCTTC. This encodes CASSVGGHYGYTF.

The chain uses TRBV30 and TRBJ2-1; a possible D gene is TRBD2 (5 bases). Deletions cut 3 bases from V and 0 bases from J, with 9 bases between. CDR3 size: 14 residues. Germline V lookup: CDR1 GTSNPN, CDR2 SVGIG (reference sequence). The CDR3 bases are TGTGCCTGGAGCGGGATGAGCTCCTACAATGAGCAGTTCTTC. Encoded protein: CAWSGMSSYNEQFF.

CDR3 in amino acids: CASSLLSRVLFYEQYF. In nucleotides, the CDR3 is TGTGCCAGCAGCTTATTGAGTAGAGTATTATTCTACGAGCAGTACTTC. This chain joins TRBV7-8 and TRBJ2-7; no clear D gene. V lost 2 bases, J lost 3 bases, and 17 bases lay in between. The CDR3 runs to 16 residues. Germline V gives CDR1 SGHVS, CDR2 FQNEAQ.

The gene calls are TRBV10-2 and TRBJ2-1; 12 bases fit TRBD2. Unmatched junction bases numbered 6, after V lost 8 bases and J lost 1 base. Germline CDR1 and CDR2: WSHSY and SAAADI. The CDR3 has 16 residues. For the CDR3, the DNA is TGCGCCAGCCTCGGACTAGCGGGAACTTCCTACAATGAGCAGTTCTTC. It translates to CASLGLAGTSYNEQFF.

The chain has TRBV2 and TRBJ2-1; 7 bases are a match to TRBD2. The V gene end was trimmed by 4 bases and the J gene end by 3 bases; junction bases not matched to a gene: 9. The CDR3 consists of 16 residues. In germline, CDR1 is SNHLY, CDR2 FYNNEI. This chain's CDR3 is CASSGISGQGYNEQFF. For the CDR3, the DNA is TGTGCCAGCAGTGGAATTAGCGGGCAAGGCTACAATGAGCAGTTCTTC.

This clone was counted once. The chain recombines TRBV7-8 with TRBJ2-5; 7 bases map to TRBD1. CDR3 length: 15 amino acids. Germline trimming cut 5 bases from V and 4 bases from J; bases unmatched to any gene: 10. The germline V gene has CDR1 SGHVS and CDR2 FQNEAQ. The CDR3 region is CASSGIGTVVETQYF. As DNA, the CDR3 is TGTGCCAGCAGCGGTATCGGGACAGTAGTAGAGACCCAGTACTTC.

This rearrangement joins TRBV19 to TRBJ2-2; TRBD2 aligns across 8 bases. V shed 9 bases, J shed 1 base, and the junction held 7 bases outside the gene matches. Germline values: CDR1 LNHDA, CDR2 SQIVND (reference sequence). The CDR3 length is 15 residues. The CDR3: CASGGDSWNTGELFF. Here the CDR3 DNA reads TGTGCCAGCGGGGGGGACTCGTGGAACACCGGGGAGCTGTTTTTT.

The chain uses TRBV5-1 and TRBJ2-3; no firm D call. The CDR3 runs to 14 residues. Germline CDR1 SGHRS, CDR2 YFSETQ. Trimming removed 0 bases from V and 4 bases from J, with 9 bases in between. The CDR3 DNA reads as TGCGCCAGCAGCTTGGAACCGCGCTCAGATACGCAGTATTTT. As protein: CASSLEPRSDTQYF.

This chain joins TRBV7-2 and TRBJ1-2, with 8 bases fitting TRBD1. The ends lost 0 bases at V and 4 bases at J; junction bases unmatched: 4. Germline loops: CDR1 SGHTA, CDR2 FQGNSA. This CDR3 comprises 15 residues. The CDR3 sequence is CASSLAGDRSYGYTF. The CDR3 DNA reads as TGTGCCAGCAGCTTAGCGGGGGACAGGAGCTATGGCTACACCTTC. Using reference TRBV7-2 and TRBJ1-2 for the parts outside the CDR3, the full variable domain is GAGVSQSPSNKVTEKGKDVELRCDPISGHTALYWYRQSLGQGLEFLIYFQGNSAPDKSGLPSDRFSAERTGGSVSTLTIQRTQQEDSAVYLCASSLAGDRSYGYTFGSGTRLTVV.

This sequence joins TRBV11-2 and TRBJ2-3; 10 positions match TRBD2. V dropped 5 bases and J dropped 6; count of bases not matched to a gene: 11. CDR1 and CDR2 from the germline V gene are SGHAT and FQNNGV. CDR3 length: 16 residues. CDR3 DNA sequence: TGTGCCAGCAGCCCCAGGGCCCTAGCGGGAGTTGATACGCAGTATTTT. This gives the protein CASSPRALAGVDTQYF.

CDR3 loop: CASSYRTSIYNEQFF. DNA of the CDR3: TGTGCCAGCAGTTACCGGACTAGCATCTACAATGAGCAGTTCTTC. V usage is TRBV6-5 and J usage is TRBJ2-1; 8 bases are shared with TRBD2. The CDR3 consists of 15 residues. After removal of 2 bases from V and 3 bases from J, the junction contained 3 bases not matched to a gene. The germline CDR1 and CDR2 sequences are MNHEY and SVGAGI.

V is TRBV11-3 and J is TRBJ2-1; 8 bases are shared with TRBD1. The CDR3 spans 17 residues. Germline V gives CDR1 SGHNT, CDR2 YENEEA. Trimming at V came to 5 bases and at J to 5 bases, leaving 14 bases not matched to a gene. CDR3 amino acids: CASSPLDRVTSNNEQFF. In DNA, the CDR3 is TGTGCCAGCAGCCCCCTGGACAGGGTGACATCGAACAATGAGCAGTTCTTC.

The J gene is TRBJ1-5, the V gene TRBV30, with 10 bases lining up with TRBD1. Germline V gene lookup returns CDR1 GTSNPN and CDR2 SVGIG (reference sequence). There are 18 residues in the CDR3. After removal of 2 bases from V and 0 bases from J, the junction contained 10 bases not matched to a gene. Written as DNA, the CDR3 is TGTGCCTGGAGTCAGGACAGGGACAGGGGATATAGCAATCAGCCCCAGCATTTT. It encodes CAWSQDRDRGYSNQPQHF. The variable domain in full, completed from reference TRBV30 and TRBJ1-5, reads SQTIHQWPATLVQPVGSPLSLECTVEGTSNPNLYWYRQAAGRGLQLLFYSVGIGQISSEVPQNLSASRPQDRQFILSSKKLLLSDSGFYLCAWSQDRDRGYSNQPQHFGDGTRLSIL.

This chain uses TRBV19 with TRBJ2-1, with 8 bases matching TRBD2. The CDR3 covers 13 residues. V shed 4 bases, J shed 6 bases, and the junction held 2 bases outside the gene matches. Per germline, CDR1 LNHDA and CDR2 SQIVND (reference sequence). CDR3: CASSRLAGNEQFF. In DNA, the CDR3 is TGTGCCAGTAGTAGGCTAGCGGGCAATGAGCAGTTCTTC.

The chain employs TRBV18 and TRBJ1-1; no clear D gene. There are 15 residues in the CDR3. V was trimmed by 4 bases and J by 4 bases, leaving 16 bases between them. Per germline, CDR1 KGHSH and CDR2 LQKENI. CDR3 nucleotide sequence: TGTGCCAGCTCACTATCCCCTGGAGCCGGCACTGAAGCTTTCTTT. This translates into CASSLSPGAGTEAFF.

The CDR3 reads CASSPTGFTEAFF. The CDR3 DNA sequence: TGTGCCAGCAGCCCGACAGGGTTCACTGAAGCTTTCTTT. The chain uses TRBV5-6 and TRBJ1-1, with TRBD1 identical over 7 bases. The junction had 4 bases not matched to a gene; V was cut back by 4 bases and J by 4 bases. The CDR3 extends over 13 amino acids. Germline V gives CDR1 SGHDT, CDR2 YYEEEE.

This chain joins TRBV19 and TRBJ2-1, with a weak D call TRBD2 (6 bases). Germline values: CDR1 LNHDA, CDR2 SQIVND (reference sequence). There are 16 residues in the CDR3. The V and J ends lost 5 bases and 6 bases respectively, with 20 bases between them. CDR3 residues: CASSLLGGGASNEQFF. CDR3 in DNA: TGTGCCAGTAGTCTTTTGGGAGGAGGTGCGAGCAATGAGCAGTTCTTC.